The 9 T cell receptor beta chains below all came from one sample that was sequenced in a study of T cells after yellow fever vaccination. TCRdb re-analysed the 5' RACE reads in MiXCR, keeping a single row per CDR3 protein. The data show approximately 350,000 distinct CDR3 sequences, roughly 10% seen once. This specimen consisted of PBMCs, obtained on the day of the first yellow fever vaccination. The receptors were sampled from a young man who received the YFV17D yellow fever vaccine.

This chain uses TRBV10-3 with TRBJ2-3; no clear D gene. CDR3 length: 13 residues. CDR1 is ENHRY and CDR2 is SYGVKD in the germline V gene. Between the trimmed V and J ends, which lost 3 bases and 6 bases, there was a span of 10 bases. The CDR3 bases are TGTGCCATCAGTGATCAAGATCCGGATACGCAGTATTTT. It yields the protein CAISDQDPDTQYF.

This clonotype was detected only a few times. The gene calls are TRBV5-4 and TRBJ2-1; 7 bases agree with TRBD2. CDR1 is SGHNT and CDR2 is YYREEE in the germline V gene (reference sequence). The CDR3 totals 14 residues. V trimming: 4 bases; J trimming: 7 bases; junction bases outside the gene matches: 8. The CDR3: CASSVRGGENEQFF. CDR3 DNA sequence: TGTGCCAGCAGCGTAAGGGGAGGGGAAAATGAGCAGTTCTTC. Full variable domain (missing parts from reference TRBV5-4 and TRBJ2-1): ETGVTQSPTHLIKTRGQQVTLRCSSQSGHNTVSWYQQALGQGPQFIFQYYREEENGRGNFPPRFSGLQFPNYSSELNVNALELDDSALYLCASSVRGGENEQFFGPGTRLTVL.

The rearrangement uses TRBV5-6 and TRBJ2-7, with D perhaps TRBD1 (5 bases). Germline assignment: CDR1 SGHDT and CDR2 YYEEEE. Trimming stripped 0 bases from V and 3 bases from J, with 10 bases between. The CDR3 is 14 amino acids. DNA of the CDR3: TGTGCCAGCAGCTTGGGACAGACGCTCTACGAGCAGTACGTC. Translated: CASSLGQTLYEQYV.

The J gene is TRBJ1-4, the V gene TRBV7-2; possible D gene TRBD1, 5 bases. The CDR3 runs to 15 residues. Trimming removed 5 bases from V and 8 bases from J, with 18 bases in between. Germline V gene lookup returns CDR1 SGHTA and CDR2 FQGNSA. The CDR3 DNA follows: TGTGCCAGCAGCCGGACCATGGGGCATCGGGAAAAACTGTTTTTT. It specifies CASSRTMGHREKLFF.

V gene TRBV4-3 combines with J gene TRBJ2-2; D ambiguous. Germline CDR1 LGHNA, CDR2 YSLEER. Trimming left V 1 base short and J 4 bases short, with 4 bases between. The CDR3 has 13 amino acids. CDR3 nucleotide sequence: TGCGCCAGCAGCCAAGTTTCCACCGGGGAGCTGTTTTTT. It is translated as CASSQVSTGELFF.

This clonotype was observed a handful of times. The V gene is TRBV29-1, the J gene TRBJ2-3; TRBD2 aligns across 16 bases. This CDR3 has 16 amino acids. Losses at the gene ends were 8 bases for V and 3 bases for J; bases not matched to a gene: 8. CDR1 and CDR2 from the germline V gene are SQVTM and ANQGSEA. For the CDR3, the DNA is TGCAGCTCCTACAAGGGACTAGCGGGGGGGACAGATACGCAGTATTTT. Translated: CSSYKGLAGGTDTQYF.

This clonotype showed up many times. The J gene is TRBJ2-3, the V gene TRBV20-1; TRBD2 matches at 9 bases. Germline V gene sequence: CDR1 DFQATT, CDR2 SNEGSKA (reference sequence). V lost 3 bases and J lost 4; bases outside the gene matches: 8. The CDR3 runs 15 residues. The CDR3 protein is CSASTGLAHADTQYF. In DNA form, the CDR3 reads TGCAGTGCTAGTACGGGACTAGCTCACGCAGATACGCAGTATTTT.

The V call is TRBV7-3, the J call TRBJ2-2; 14 positions match TRBD2. The germline gives CDR1 SGHTA, CDR2 FQGTGA. CDR3 length: 17 amino acids. V lost 2 bases, J lost 6 bases, and 5 bases stayed unmatched. The DNA for the CDR3 is TGTGCCAGCAGCTTAGGACTAGCGGGGGGCCAGGCCGGGGAGCTGTTTTTT. The encoded protein is CASSLGLAGGQAGELFF.

This clonotype showed up just a few times. V and J are TRBV15 and TRBJ2-1; 9 nucleotides align to TRBD2. The CDR3 has 15 amino acids. Germline values: CDR1 LNHNV, CDR2 YYDKDF (reference sequence). V was pared by 3 bases and J by 7 bases, with 7 bases of the junction left unmatched. This CDR3 is CATSRAGGPGNEQFF. CDR3 nucleotide sequence: TGTGCCACCAGCAGGGCGGGGGGGCCGGGGAATGAGCAGTTCTTC.